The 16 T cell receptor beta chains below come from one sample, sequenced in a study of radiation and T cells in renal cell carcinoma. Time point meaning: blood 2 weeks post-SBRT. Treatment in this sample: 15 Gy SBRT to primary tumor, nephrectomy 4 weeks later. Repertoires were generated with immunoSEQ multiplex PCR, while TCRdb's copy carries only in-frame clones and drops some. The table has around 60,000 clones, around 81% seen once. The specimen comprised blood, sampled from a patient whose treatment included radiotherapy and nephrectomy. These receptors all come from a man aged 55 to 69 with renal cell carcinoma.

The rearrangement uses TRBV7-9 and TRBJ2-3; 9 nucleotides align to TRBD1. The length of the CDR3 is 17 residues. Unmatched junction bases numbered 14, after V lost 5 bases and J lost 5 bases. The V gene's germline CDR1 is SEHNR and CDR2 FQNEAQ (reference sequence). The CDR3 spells CASSPGIDRGRGDTQYF. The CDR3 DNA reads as TGTGCCAGCAGCCCAGGGATTGACAGGGGGAGAGGAGATACGCAGTATTTT.

Here the CDR3 DNA reads TGTGCCAGCAGTGAGTCCCTCTCTGGGGCCAACGTCCTGACTTTC. Its translation: CASSESLSGANVLTF. The chain is built from TRBV27 and TRBJ2-6; D gene uncertain. This CDR3 spans 15 amino acids. From germline, CDR1 is MNHEY and CDR2 SMNVEV (reference sequence). Between the trimmed V and J ends, which lost 5 bases and 0 bases, there was a span of 8 bases.

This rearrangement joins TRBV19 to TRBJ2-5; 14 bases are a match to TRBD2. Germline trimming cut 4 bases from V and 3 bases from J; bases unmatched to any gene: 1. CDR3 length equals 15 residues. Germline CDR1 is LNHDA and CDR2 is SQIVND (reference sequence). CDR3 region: CASSTGLAGEETQYF. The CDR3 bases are TGTGCCAGTAGTACGGGACTAGCGGGAGAAGAGACCCAGTACTTC.

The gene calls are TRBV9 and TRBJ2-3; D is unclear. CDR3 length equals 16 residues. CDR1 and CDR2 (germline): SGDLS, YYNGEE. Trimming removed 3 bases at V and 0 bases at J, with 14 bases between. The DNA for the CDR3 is TGTGCCAGCAGCGCATTCCCCTGGGATAGCACAGATACGCAGTATTTT. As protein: CASSAFPWDSTDTQYF.

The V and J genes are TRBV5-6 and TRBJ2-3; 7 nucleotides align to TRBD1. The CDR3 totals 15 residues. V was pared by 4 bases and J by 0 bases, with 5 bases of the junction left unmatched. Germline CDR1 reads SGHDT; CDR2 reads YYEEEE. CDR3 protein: CASSIPGQSTDTQYF. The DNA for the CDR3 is TGTGCCAGCAGCATACCGGGACAGAGCACAGATACGCAGTATTTT.

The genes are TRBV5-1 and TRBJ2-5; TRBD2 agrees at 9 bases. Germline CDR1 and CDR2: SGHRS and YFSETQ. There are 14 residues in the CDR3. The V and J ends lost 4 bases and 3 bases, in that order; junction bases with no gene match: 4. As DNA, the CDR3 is TGCGCCAGCAGCGTCGTAGCGGGAGAAGAGACCCAGTACTTC. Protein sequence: CASSVVAGEETQYF.

The CDR3 bases are TGCAGCGTCGCGGACGGCCTGCTTGGAAATCAGCCCCAGCATTTT. As protein: CSVADGLLGNQPQHF. J is TRBJ1-5 and V is TRBV29-1; D not resolved. V gave up 6 bases and J gave up 4 bases, with 19 bases separating them. Germline CDR1 SQVTM, CDR2 ANQGSEA. The CDR3 consists of 15 residues.

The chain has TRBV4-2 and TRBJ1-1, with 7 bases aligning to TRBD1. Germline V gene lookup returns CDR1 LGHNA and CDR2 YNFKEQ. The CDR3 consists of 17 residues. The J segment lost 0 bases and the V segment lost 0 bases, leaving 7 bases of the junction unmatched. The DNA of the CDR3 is TGTGCCAGCAGCCAAGACGGGAGGGGGCCGGTGAACACTGAAGCTTTCTTT. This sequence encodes CASSQDGRGPVNTEAFF.

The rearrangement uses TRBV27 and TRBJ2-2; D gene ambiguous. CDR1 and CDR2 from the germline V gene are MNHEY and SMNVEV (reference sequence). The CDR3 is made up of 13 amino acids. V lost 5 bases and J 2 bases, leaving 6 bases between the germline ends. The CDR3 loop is CASSPINTGELFF. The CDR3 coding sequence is TGTGCCAGCAGTCCAATCAACACCGGGGAGCTGTTTTTT.

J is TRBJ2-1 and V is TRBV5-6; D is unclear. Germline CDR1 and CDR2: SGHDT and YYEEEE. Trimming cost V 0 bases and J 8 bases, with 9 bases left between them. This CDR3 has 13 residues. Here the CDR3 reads CASSLGPWDEQFF. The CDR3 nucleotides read TGTGCCAGCAGCTTGGGGCCTTGGGATGAGCAGTTCTTC.

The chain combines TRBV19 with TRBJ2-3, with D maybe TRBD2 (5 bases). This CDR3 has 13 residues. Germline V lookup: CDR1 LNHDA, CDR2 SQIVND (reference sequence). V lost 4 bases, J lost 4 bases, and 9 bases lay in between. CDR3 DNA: TGTGCCAGTAGTACCATCGGGGCAGATACGCAGTATTTT. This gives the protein CASSTIGADTQYF. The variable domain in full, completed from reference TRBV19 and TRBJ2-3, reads DGGITQSPKYLFRKEGQNVTLSCEQNLNHDAMYWYRQDPGQGLRLIYYSQIVNDFQKGDIAEGYSVSREKKESFPLTVTSAQKNPTAFYLCASSTIGADTQYFGPGTRLTVL.

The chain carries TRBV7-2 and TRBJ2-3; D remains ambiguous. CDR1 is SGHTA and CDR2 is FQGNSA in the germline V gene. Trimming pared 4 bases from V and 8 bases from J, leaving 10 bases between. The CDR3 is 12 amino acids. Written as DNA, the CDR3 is TGTGCCAGCAGCTCCTCTTCCGGTACGCAGTATTTT. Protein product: CASSSSSGTQYF.

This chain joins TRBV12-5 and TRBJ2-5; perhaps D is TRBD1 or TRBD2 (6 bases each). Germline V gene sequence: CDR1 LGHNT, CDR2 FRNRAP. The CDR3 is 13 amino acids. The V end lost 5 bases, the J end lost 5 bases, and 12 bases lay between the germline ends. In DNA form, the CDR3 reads TGTGCTAGTGGTCCCGGAGGGGGGGAGACCCAGTACTTC. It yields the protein CASGPGGGETQYF.

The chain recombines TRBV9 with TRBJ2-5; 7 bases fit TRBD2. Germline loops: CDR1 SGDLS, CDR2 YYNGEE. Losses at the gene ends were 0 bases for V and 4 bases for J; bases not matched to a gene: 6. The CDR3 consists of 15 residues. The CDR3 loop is CASSVGGGRGETQYF. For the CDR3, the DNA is TGTGCCAGCAGCGTAGGAGGCGGGAGAGGAGAGACCCAGTACTTC.

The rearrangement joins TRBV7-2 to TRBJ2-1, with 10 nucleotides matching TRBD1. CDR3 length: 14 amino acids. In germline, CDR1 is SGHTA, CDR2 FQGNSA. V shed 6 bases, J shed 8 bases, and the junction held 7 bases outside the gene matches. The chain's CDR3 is CASSPGQGRDEQFF. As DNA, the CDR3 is TGTGCCAGCAGTCCGGGACAGGGGAGGGATGAGCAGTTCTTC.

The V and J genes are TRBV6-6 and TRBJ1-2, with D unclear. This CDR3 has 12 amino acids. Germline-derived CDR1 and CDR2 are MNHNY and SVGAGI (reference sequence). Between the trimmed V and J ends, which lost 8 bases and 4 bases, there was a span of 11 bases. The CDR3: CASSPRSYGYTF. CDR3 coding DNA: TGTGCCAGCTCCCCCAGATCCTATGGCTACACCTTC.